The 26 T cell receptor beta chains in this list originate from one sample, sequenced in a study of CD8 T cells in Susac syndrome. Random hexamers primed reverse transcription of about 0.5 to 1 ug RNA. One entry per CDR3 protein results from TCRdb running MiXCR on the immunoSEQ multiplex PCR reads. The sample yields approximately 140,000 distinct CDR3 sequences, approximately 95% seen once. Sequenced sample: CD8+ T cells from PBMCs. The receptors come from a human donor in good health.

The chain joins TRBV5-1 to TRBJ2-5, with a tentative D call TRBD1 (6 bases). With 0 bases removed from V and 5 bases from J, the gap between germline ends came to 14 bases. CDR1 SGHRS and CDR2 YFSETQ come from the germline V gene. This CDR3 comprises 15 residues. CDR3 region: CASSLVNREMETQYF. CDR3 sequence (DNA): TGCGCCAGCAGCTTGGTCAACAGGGAGATGGAGACCCAGTACTTC.

J is TRBJ2-2 and V is TRBV7-9; D is perhaps TRBD2 (6 bases). V was pared by 0 bases and J by 4 bases, with 6 bases between. Germline V lookup: CDR1 SEHNR, CDR2 FQNEAQ (reference sequence). The CDR3 is 14 residues long. CDR3 nucleotide sequence: TGTGCCAGCAGCTTAGCGCGGGGCACCGGGGAGCTGTTTTTT. It translates to CASSLARGTGELFF.

This chain links TRBV3-1 with TRBJ2-1; D is undetermined. The CDR3 is 18 amino acids. The V gene lost 0 bases and the J gene lost 2 bases, with 17 bases spanning the gap. CDR1 is LGHDT and CDR2 is YNNKEL in the germline V gene (reference sequence). CDR3 DNA sequence: TGTGCCAGCAGCCAAGAGTGGGTTCTGGCACAAGCCTACAATGAGCAGTTCTTC. Protein product: CASSQEWVLAQAYNEQFF.

There are a few counts of this clonotype. This sequence joins TRBV27 and TRBJ2-3; 11 positions agree with TRBD2. Germline CDR1 MNHEY, CDR2 SMNVEV (reference sequence). The CDR3 totals 14 residues. V was clipped by 5 bases and J by 6 bases; unmatched bases: 4. The CDR3: CASSLAGGLDTQYF. The CDR3 DNA sequence: TGTGCCAGCAGTCTAGCGGGAGGTTTGGATACGCAGTATTTT.

V gene TRBV20-1 combines with J gene TRBJ2-1; D gene uncertain. The CDR3 length is 14 residues. The V end was cut by 5 bases, the J end by 2 bases, with 13 bases between. Germline CDR1 and CDR2: DFQATT and SNEGSKA (reference sequence). CDR3 sequence reads: CSAPDEGTYNEQFF. In DNA form, the CDR3 reads TGCAGTGCTCCGGACGAAGGCACCTACAATGAGCAGTTCTTC.

The rearrangement joins TRBV18 to TRBJ2-5; 7 bases line up with TRBD1. Trimming removed 3 bases from V and 2 bases from J; junction bases left unmatched: 15. Germline V gives CDR1 KGHSH, CDR2 LQKENI. The CDR3 length is 18 residues. CDR3 sequence: CASSPPPNRDSEQETQYF. CDR3 nucleotides: TGTGCCAGCTCACCGCCGCCAAACCGGGACAGCGAGCAAGAGACCCAGTACTTC.

V and J are TRBV27 and TRBJ2-2; D gene uncertain. The CDR3 loop spans 17 amino acids. The germline V gene has CDR1 MNHEY and CDR2 SMNVEV (reference sequence). V was trimmed by 3 bases and J by 0 bases, leaving 14 bases between them. CDR3 DNA: TGTGCCAGCAGTTTTTCTCCGGACGGCGCGAACACCGGGGAGCTGTTTTTT. Amino acids: CASSFSPDGANTGELFF.

The chain joins TRBV29-1 to TRBJ2-7; 9 positions agree with TRBD2. The CDR3 is made up of 12 amino acids. The J segment lost 3 bases and the V segment lost 3 bases, leaving 0 bases of the junction unmatched. The V gene's germline CDR1 is SQVTM and CDR2 ANQGSEA. Here the CDR3 DNA reads TGCAGCGTTGAGCGGGAGGGCTACGAGCAGTACTTC. This encodes CSVEREGYEQYF.

This chain uses TRBV4-1 with TRBJ2-5, with D possibly being TRBD2 (5 bases). There are 15 residues in the CDR3. The V end was cut by 2 bases, the J end by 3 bases, with 13 bases between. Germline V CDR1 and CDR2: MGHRA, YSYEKL. This chain's CDR3 is CASSQSGMTKETQYF. The CDR3 coding sequence is TGCGCCAGCAGCCAATCCGGGATGACTAAAGAGACCCAGTACTTC.

The chain's CDR3 is CASSYGEASETQYF. CDR3 DNA: TGTGCCAGCAGTTACGGGGAAGCGTCCGAGACCCAGTACTTC. The chain is built from TRBV6-5 and TRBJ2-5; D not certain. V shed 2 bases and J shed 5 bases, with 12 bases lying between them. This CDR3 region has 14 residues. Per germline, CDR1 MNHEY and CDR2 SVGAGI.

The chain couples TRBV6-5 to TRBJ2-2, with D uncertain. The CDR3 is made up of 12 amino acids. Trimming cost V 2 bases and J 8 bases, with 6 bases left between them. Germline assignment: CDR1 MNHEY and CDR2 SVGAGI. CDR3 sequence (DNA): TGTGCCAGCAGTTACGCTTCTGGGGAGCTGTTTTTT. Translating gives CASSYASGELFF.

The chain has TRBV29-1 and TRBJ2-2; possible D gene TRBD1, 6 bases. The CDR3 is 13 residues long. Germline CDR1 SQVTM, CDR2 ANQGSEA. V lost 7 bases, J lost 1 base, and 10 bases lay in between. CDR3: CSGHRENTGELFF. DNA for the CDR3: TGCAGCGGACACAGGGAGAACACCGGGGAGCTGTTTTTT.

The rearrangement links TRBV15 to TRBJ2-1; perhaps TRBD2 as D (5 bases). Germline assignment: CDR1 LNHNV and CDR2 YYDKDF (reference sequence). CDR3 size: 15 residues. Trimming took off 5 bases at V and 0 bases at J, with 11 bases between the two ends. CDR3 in DNA: TGTGCCACCAGCTCTCGGACTGCCTCCTACAATGAGCAGTTCTTC. Translating gives CATSSRTASYNEQFF.

V is TRBV9 and J is TRBJ1-1, with a weak D call TRBD1 (5 bases). V lost 4 bases and J lost 5, with 9 bases in between. Germline V lookup: CDR1 SGDLS, CDR2 YYNGEE. The CDR3 spans 12 residues. CDR3 sequence reads: CASSTAGTEAFF. CDR3 nucleotide sequence: TGTGCCAGCAGCACCGCAGGGACTGAAGCTTTCTTT.

The rearrangement links TRBV12-3 or TRBV12-4 to TRBJ2-7; TRBD2 might be the D (6 bases). The V end was cut by 8 bases, the J end by 3 bases, with 17 bases between. The CDR3 is made up of 14 amino acids. The CDR3 coding sequence is TGTGCCAGCCGGGTGGGAGGTAGCTACTACGAGCAGTACTTC. Amino acids: CASRVGGSYYEQYF.

This chain connects TRBV6-6 to TRBJ2-1; 8 nucleotides agree with TRBD1. This CDR3 region has 15 residues. Germline V gene sequence: CDR1 MNHNY, CDR2 SVGAGI (reference sequence). V trimming: 7 bases; J trimming: 3 bases; junction bases outside the gene matches: 8. The CDR3 is CASIPRDRIYNEQFF. CDR3 bases: TGTGCCAGCATTCCCCGGGACAGGATCTACAATGAGCAGTTCTTC.

The chain joins TRBV6-5 to TRBJ1-2; no firm D call. This CDR3 spans 12 amino acids. V dropped 6 bases and J dropped 1 base, with 6 bases sitting between them. Germline-derived CDR1 and CDR2 are MNHEY and SVGAGI. DNA of the CDR3: TGTGCCAGCAGCGAGAGTAACTATGGCTACACCTTC. Amino acid sequence: CASSESNYGYTF.

The chain couples TRBV2 to TRBJ2-7; D might be TRBD1 (5 bases). V was trimmed by 4 bases and J by 4 bases, leaving 11 bases between them. Per the germline V gene, CDR1 is SNHLY and CDR2 is FYNNEI. The CDR3 contains 13 residues. The CDR3 nucleotides read TGTGCCAGCAGTGTTGGGGCTCGGTACGAGCAGTACTTC. Protein sequence: CASSVGARYEQYF.

This clonotype was seen just once. The chain has TRBV6-1 and TRBJ2-5, with TRBD2 matching 8 bases. CDR1 and CDR2 from the germline V gene are MNHNS and SASEGT. The CDR3 is made up of 18 amino acids. V shed 5 bases and J 1 base; nucleotides not matched to a gene: 15. CDR3 sequence reads: CASSPLGFAGGLQETQYF. CDR3 in DNA: TGTGCCAGCAGTCCCCTGGGTTTTGCGGGAGGCCTCCAAGAGACCCAGTACTTC.

This chain connects TRBV30 to TRBJ2-7, with D possibly TRBD2 on 5 matching bases. From germline, CDR1 is GTSNPN and CDR2 SVGIG (reference sequence). Trimming left V 5 bases short and J 2 bases short, with 16 bases between. This CDR3 is built from 14 residues. Written as DNA, the CDR3 is TGTGCCTGGCACATCCTCGACTACACCTACGAGCAGTACTTC. The encoded protein is CAWHILDYTYEQYF.

The rearrangement joins TRBV27 to TRBJ1-4, with TRBD1 matching 11 bases. Per the germline V gene, CDR1 is MNHEY and CDR2 is SMNVEV (reference sequence). Losses at the gene ends were 2 bases for V and 0 bases for J; bases not matched to a gene: 2. The CDR3 is made up of 17 amino acids. Here the CDR3 reads CASSLMGQGATNEKLFF. The CDR3 DNA reads TGTGCCAGCAGTTTAATGGGACAGGGGGCAACTAATGAAAAACTGTTTTTT.

The V call is TRBV12-3 or TRBV12-4, the J call TRBJ2-3; 8 bases align to TRBD2. The V gene end was trimmed by 3 bases and the J gene end by 1 base; junction bases not matched to a gene: 0. The CDR3 covers 14 residues. CDR3 coding DNA: TGTGCCAGCAGTTTTAGCGGGGGCACAGATACGCAGTATTTT. Amino acid sequence: CASSFSGGTDTQYF.

V gene TRBV9 combines with J gene TRBJ2-3; TRBD2 agrees at 7 bases. The germline V gene has CDR1 SGDLS and CDR2 YYNGEE. This CDR3 comprises 16 residues. The V gene end was trimmed by 4 bases and the J gene end by 2 bases; junction bases not matched to a gene: 10. The CDR3 region has the DNA TGTGCCAGCAGCCCGGGGGGAGCGGGGTACACAGATACGCAGTATTTT. Its translation: CASSPGGAGYTDTQYF.

This clonotype was counted once. V and J are TRBV27 and TRBJ2-1; D not certain. Germline V gene data show CDR1 as MNHEY and CDR2 as SMNVEV (reference sequence). This CDR3 has 14 residues. Trimming pared 6 bases from V and 2 bases from J, leaving 11 bases between. CDR3 sequence: CASSLGRAYNEQFF. For the CDR3, the DNA is TGTGCCAGCAGCCTAGGCCGAGCCTACAATGAGCAGTTCTTC.

This clonotype is a singleton in its sample. V usage is TRBV28 and J usage is TRBJ2-1; 10 bases are shared with TRBD2. The germline gives CDR1 MDHEN, CDR2 SYDVKM. This CDR3 is 16 amino acids long. J was trimmed by 4 bases and V by 3 bases; bases with no gene match: 6. CDR3 sequence reads: CASSFRTSGTYNEQFF. The DNA for the CDR3 is TGTGCCAGCAGTTTCCGAACTAGCGGGACTTACAATGAGCAGTTCTTC.

The V call is TRBV7-9, the J call TRBJ2-7, with 12 bases that match TRBD1. The length of the CDR3 is 15 residues. V was pared by 5 bases and J by 5 bases, with 7 bases of the junction left unmatched. Germline V gives CDR1 SEHNR, CDR2 FQNEAQ (reference sequence). The CDR3 loop is CASSPGQGAIDEQYF. The DNA of the CDR3 is TGTGCCAGCAGCCCGGGACAGGGGGCGATCGACGAGCAGTACTTC. The full variable domain, in which reference TRBV7-9 and TRBJ2-7 provide the parts outside the CDR3, is DTGVSQNPRHKITKRGQNVTFRCDPISEHNRLYWYRQTLGQGPEFLTYFQNEAQLEKSRLLSDRFSAERPKGSFSTLEIQRTEQGDSAMYLCASSPGQGAIDEQYFGPGTRLTVT.